Presented here are 18 T cell receptor beta chains from one specimen sequenced in a study of blood T cell repertoires in COVID-19. The method was immunoSEQ multiplex PCR; TCRdb's version includes in-frame clones alone and lacks a portion of them. Of more than 400,000 clones in the sample, around 90% were seen once. Sequencing used PBMCs or T cells enriched from blood (not recorded which). The receptors stem from a woman aged 18-29 years who had recovered from COVID-19.

This clone was observed once. This sequence joins TRBV18 and TRBJ1-1; TRBD1 aligns across 11 bases. The CDR3 runs 17 residues. The J segment lost 2 bases and the V segment lost 1 base, leaving 6 bases of the junction unmatched. The germline CDR1 and CDR2 sequences are KGHSH and LQKENI. The CDR3, as DNA: TGTGCCAGCTCACCACGGGGACAGGGGGGAGGTAACACTGAAGCTTTCTTT. It specifies CASSPRGQGGGNTEAFF.

The rearrangement uses TRBV12-3 or TRBV12-4 and TRBJ2-2; D call uncertain. The CDR3 length is 12 residues. The V and J ends lost 5 bases and 3 bases respectively, with 4 bases between them. The chain's CDR3 is CASSRDTGELFF. The CDR3 DNA sequence: TGTGCCAGCAGTCGGGACACCGGGGAGCTGTTTTTT.

The V gene is TRBV19, the J gene TRBJ1-1, with 8 bases identical to TRBD1. Germline CDR1 and CDR2: LNHDA and SQIVND (reference sequence). This CDR3 contains 15 residues. After removal of 2 bases from V and 6 bases from J, the junction contained 8 bases not matched to a gene. The CDR3, as DNA: TGTGCCAGTAGTATACAGGGGGCAGGAGGTCCTGAAGCTTTCTTT. Residues: CASSIQGAGGPEAFF.

J is TRBJ1-2 and V is TRBV9; 7 nucleotides agree with TRBD1. V was pared by 3 bases and J by 3 bases, with 8 bases of the junction left unmatched. The length of the CDR3 is 15 residues. CDR1 and CDR2 from the germline V gene are SGDLS and YYNGEE. The chain's CDR3 is CASSGPGQPDYGYTF. DNA for the CDR3: TGTGCCAGCAGCGGTCCGGGACAGCCAGACTATGGCTACACCTTC. The variable domain in full, with the rest retrieved from reference TRBV9 and TRBJ1-2, is DSGVTQTPKHLITATGQRVTLRCSPRSGDLSVYWYQQSLDQGLQFLIQYYNGEERAKGNILERFSAQQFPDLHSELNLSSLELGDSALYFCASSGPGQPDYGYTFGSGTRLTVV.

The CDR3: CASRETGTTEAFF. CDR3 in DNA: TGCGCCAGCCGAGAAACAGGGACCACTGAAGCTTTCTTT. The chain couples TRBV5-1 to TRBJ1-1, with D possibly TRBD1 on 6 matching bases. Germline CDR1 is SGHRS and CDR2 is YFSETQ. V was pared by 7 bases and J by 4 bases, with 14 bases between. This CDR3 contains 13 residues.

This chain connects TRBV7-2 to TRBJ2-4; 7 positions agree with TRBD1. Germline V gene lookup returns CDR1 SGHTA and CDR2 FQGNSA. The trim removed 5 bases at V and 0 bases at J, leaving 16 bases unmatched. The CDR3 contains 19 residues. The CDR3 spells CASSDTMGQYNIAKNIQYF. CDR3 nucleotide sequence: TGTGCCAGCAGCGATACCATGGGACAGTACAATATAGCCAAAAACATTCAGTACTTC. The whole variable domain, filled in from reference TRBV7-2 and TRBJ2-4, reads GAGVSQSPSNKVTEKGKDVELRCDPISGHTALYWYRQSLGQGLEFLIYFQGNSAPDKSGLPSDRFSAERTGGSVSTLTIQRTQQEDSAVYLCASSDTMGQYNIAKNIQYFGAGTRLSVL.

The V gene is TRBV29-1, the J gene TRBJ1-2; the D gene is possibly TRBD1 (6 bases). Between the trimmed V and J ends, which lost 7 bases and 6 bases, there was a span of 9 bases. The V gene's germline CDR1 is SQVTM and CDR2 ANQGSEA. The CDR3 is made up of 10 amino acids. CDR3 nucleotides: TGCAGCGCCAGGGGAGATGGCTACACCTTC. Translating it yields CSARGDGYTF.

This sequence joins TRBV5-4 and TRBJ2-7; perhaps TRBD1 as D (5 bases). The CDR3 runs 14 residues. CDR1 SGHNT and CDR2 YYREEE come from the germline V gene (reference sequence). V was clipped by 4 bases and J by 7 bases, with 18 bases between them. CDR3 residues: CASSLDTVGQEQYF. CDR3 DNA: TGTGCCAGCAGCCTTGACACGGTGGGGCAGGAGCAGTACTTC.

CDR3 bases: TGTGCCACCTTAGCGGGGGGTGCCAATGAGCAGTTCTTC. It encodes CATLAGGANEQFF. The chain employs TRBV6-5 and TRBJ2-1, with 10 bases identical to TRBD2. The CDR3 has 13 residues. J was trimmed by 6 bases and V by 10 bases; bases with no gene match: 6. CDR1 is MNHEY and CDR2 is SVGAGI in the germline V gene.

The chain has TRBV2 and TRBJ2-1; 10 bases align to TRBD2. This CDR3 region has 15 residues. Germline CDR1 SNHLY, CDR2 FYNNEI. V was clipped by 6 bases and J by 8 bases; unmatched bases: 10. CDR3 protein: CASRMSGGAKDEQFF. The CDR3, as DNA: TGTGCCAGCAGGATGAGCGGGGGGGCCAAGGATGAGCAGTTCTTC.

The chain uses TRBV28 and TRBJ1-2; D is perhaps TRBD1 (5 bases). Germline values: CDR1 MDHEN, CDR2 SYDVKM. The CDR3 extends over 15 amino acids. Trimming pared 5 bases from V and 0 bases from J, leaving 13 bases between. DNA for the CDR3: TGTGCCAGCAGTCTCATAGGGGATCCTAACTATGGCTACACCTTC. Its protein product is CASSLIGDPNYGYTF.

The V gene is TRBV29-1, the J gene TRBJ1-1; 11 nucleotides match TRBD1. With 3 bases clipped from V and 4 bases from J, the junction kept 4 bases outside the gene matches. The germline CDR1 and CDR2 sequences are SQVTM and ANQGSEA. The CDR3 consists of 14 residues. The CDR3, as DNA: TGCAGCGTTGAGAGGGACAGGGGGTTCACTGAAGCTTTCTTT. The encoded protein is CSVERDRGFTEAFF.

To note about this clone: This CDR3 is also generated by other DNA sequences in the sample. The rearrangement joins TRBV4-1 to TRBJ2-5, with D perhaps TRBD2 (5 bases). The CDR3 spans 15 residues. Germline CDR1 MGHRA, CDR2 YSYEKL. V shed 0 bases and J shed 4 bases, with 12 bases lying between them. The CDR3 loop is CASSQDGGGLETQYF. The CDR3 region has the DNA TGCGCCAGCAGCCAAGATGGAGGCGGACTAGAGACCCAGTACTTC.

The rearrangement joins TRBV5-1 to TRBJ1-1; possible D gene TRBD1, 5 bases. The length of the CDR3 is 15 residues. Germline CDR1 is SGHRS and CDR2 is YFSETQ. V was clipped by 0 bases and J by 3 bases, with 12 bases between them. The CDR3 bases are TGCGCCAGCAGCTTGGGGGTGTTAGGGGACACTGAAGCTTTCTTT. Translating gives CASSLGVLGDTEAFF.

The J gene is TRBJ2-1, the V gene TRBV7-2; D not certain. The CDR3 consists of 12 residues. Germline V gene sequence: CDR1 SGHTA, CDR2 FQGNSA. With 4 bases removed from V and 8 bases from J, the gap between germline ends came to 9 bases. The CDR3 DNA sequence: TGTGCCAGCAGCTCAGGCAGACATGAGCAGTTCTTC. Encoded protein: CASSSGRHEQFF.

This clone was seen a handful of times. The rearrangement joins TRBV6-5 to TRBJ1-2, with 7 bases lining up with TRBD1. The V gene end was trimmed by 11 bases and the J gene end by 2 bases; junction bases not matched to a gene: 14. There are 15 residues in the CDR3. Germline V gene lookup returns CDR1 MNHEY and CDR2 SVGAGI. DNA for the CDR3: TGTGCCTGCGGGACAGATTTTACACTCAACTATGGCTACACCTTC. Residues: CACGTDFTLNYGYTF.

This sequence joins TRBV28 and TRBJ2-6; TRBD1 matches at 7 bases. V lost 4 bases and J lost 3; bases outside the gene matches: 6. The germline CDR1 and CDR2 sequences are MDHEN and SYDVKM. The CDR3 has 16 residues. CDR3 region: CASSSQTGFGANVLTF. The DNA for the CDR3 is TGTGCCAGCAGTTCCCAGACAGGGTTTGGGGCCAACGTCCTGACTTTC.

CDR3 protein: CASSIQGFGDTQYF. In nucleotides, the CDR3 is TGTGCCAGTAGTATACAGGGATTCGGAGATACGCAGTATTTT. The chain couples TRBV19 to TRBJ2-3; D is possibly TRBD1 (5 bases). The germline CDR1 and CDR2 sequences are LNHDA and SQIVND (reference sequence). V was trimmed by 2 bases and J by 5 bases, leaving 11 bases between them. The CDR3 consists of 14 residues.